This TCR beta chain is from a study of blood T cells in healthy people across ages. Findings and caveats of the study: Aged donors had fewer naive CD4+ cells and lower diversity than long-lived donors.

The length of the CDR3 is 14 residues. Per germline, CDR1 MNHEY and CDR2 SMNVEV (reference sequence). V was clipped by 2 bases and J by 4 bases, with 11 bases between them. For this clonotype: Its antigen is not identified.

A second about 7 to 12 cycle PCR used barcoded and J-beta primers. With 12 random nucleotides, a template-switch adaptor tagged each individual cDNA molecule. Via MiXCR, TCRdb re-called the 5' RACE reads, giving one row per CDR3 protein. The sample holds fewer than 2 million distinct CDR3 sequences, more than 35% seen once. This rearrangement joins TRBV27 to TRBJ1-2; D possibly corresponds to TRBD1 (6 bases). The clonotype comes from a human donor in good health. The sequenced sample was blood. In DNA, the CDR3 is TGTGCCAGCAGTTTAGGGACATTGGGCTATGGCTACACCTTC. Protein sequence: CASSLGTLGYGYTF.